These 15 T cell receptor beta chains originate from one sample sequenced in a study of T cell changes during pregnancy in multiple sclerosis. Sequenced by immunoSEQ multiplex PCR; TCRdb stores in-frame clones only, minus some. The data show some 80,000 clones, 94% seen once. The sequencing here drew on CD4+ T cells from peripheral blood mononuclear cells, taken after pregnancy. Receptors were obtained from a female donor with multiple sclerosis, enrolled in a pregnancy study.

V and J are TRBV28 and TRBJ2-7; 8 nucleotides align to TRBD1. V trimming: 4 bases; J trimming: 1 base; junction bases outside the gene matches: 6. Germline V CDR1 and CDR2: MDHEN, SYDVKM. There are 15 residues in the CDR3. The CDR3 DNA reads TGTGCCAGCAGTTCCCCAGGGGGCTTGTCCTACGAGCAGTACTTC. Protein product: CASSSPGGLSYEQYF.

This chain uses TRBV28 with TRBJ1-1; no firm D call. The CDR3 is made up of 15 amino acids. Trimming cost V 5 bases and J 0 bases, with 13 bases left between them. Germline CDR1 is MDHEN and CDR2 is SYDVKM. The CDR3 DNA reads as TGTGCCAGCAGTCCCCCGGTTATGGTGAACACTGAAGCTTTCTTT. It specifies CASSPPVMVNTEAFF.

The V and J genes are TRBV7-2 and TRBJ2-7, with TRBD2 identical over 7 bases. Germline V CDR1 and CDR2: SGHTA, FQGNSA. The CDR3 contains 13 residues. The ends lost 5 bases at V and 6 bases at J; junction bases unmatched: 7. CDR3 sequence: CASSPRDYSEQYF. CDR3 nucleotides: TGTGCCAGCAGCCCCCGGGACTATAGCGAGCAGTACTTC.

The rearrangement links TRBV28 to TRBJ1-2, with D uncertain. Deletions cut 6 bases from V and 3 bases from J, with 17 bases between. This CDR3 spans 15 amino acids. Germline V gives CDR1 MDHEN, CDR2 SYDVKM. Here the CDR3 reads CASSLLEARDYGYTF. The CDR3 DNA reads TGTGCCAGCAGCTTGCTTGAGGCGAGGGACTATGGCTACACCTTC.

V and J are TRBV29-1 and TRBJ1-2, with D perhaps TRBD1 (6 bases). CDR3 length: 9 residues. The germline CDR1 and CDR2 sequences are SQVTM and ANQGSEA. This CDR3 reads CAGDVGYTF. The DNA of the CDR3 is TGCGCAGGGGACGTTGGCTACACCTTC.

CDR3 coding DNA: TGTGCCAGCAGCACAGAATTAGGGACAGCGAAGAACAATGAGCAGTTCTTC. The encoded protein is CASSTELGTAKNNEQFF. This chain links TRBV9 with TRBJ2-1, with TRBD1 matching over 7 bases. Germline CDR1 reads SGDLS; CDR2 reads YYNGEE. The CDR3 totals 17 residues. V trimming: 4 bases; J trimming: 5 bases; junction bases outside the gene matches: 15.

The rearrangement uses TRBV7-9 and TRBJ2-5; 15 bases align to TRBD2. The CDR3 runs to 18 residues. With 5 bases clipped from V and 5 bases from J, the junction kept 12 bases outside the gene matches. CDR1 SEHNR and CDR2 FQNEAQ come from the germline V gene (reference sequence). The chain's CDR3 is CASSQGTSGRRRLETQYF. In DNA form, the CDR3 reads TGTGCCAGCAGCCAAGGGACTAGCGGGAGGAGGCGTCTGGAGACCCAGTACTTC.

CDR3 nucleotide sequence: TGCGCCAGCAGGACAGGGTCGACTAATGAAAAACTGTTTTTT. It yields the protein CASRTGSTNEKLFF. The gene calls are TRBV5-1 and TRBJ1-4, with 7 bases identical to TRBD1. The CDR3 is 14 residues long. Looked up from germline, CDR1 is SGHRS and CDR2 is YFSETQ. With 5 bases clipped from V and 2 bases from J, the junction kept 3 bases outside the gene matches.

The chain couples TRBV18 to TRBJ2-7; TRBD1 matches at 9 bases. With V trimmed by 3 bases and J by 4 bases, 7 bases remained unmatched. The CDR3 has 15 amino acids. Germline assignment: CDR1 KGHSH and CDR2 LQKENI. CDR3 residues: CASSPLGTGSYEQYF. The CDR3 nucleotides are TGTGCCAGCTCACCGCTGGGGACAGGGAGTTACGAGCAGTACTTC. The complete variable domain, with remaining parts taken from reference TRBV18 and TRBJ2-7, reads NAGVMQNPRHLVRRRGQEARLRCSPMKGHSHVYWYRQLPEEGLKFMVYLQKENIIDESGMPKERFSAEFPKEGPSILRIQQVVRGDSAAYFCASSPLGTGSYEQYFGPGTRLTVT.

This sequence joins TRBV6-6 and TRBJ1-1; TRBD1 matches at 7 bases. Unmatched junction bases numbered 8, after V lost 5 bases and J lost 5 bases. The CDR3 length is 14 residues. CDR1 is MNHNY, CDR2 SVGAGI, per germline (reference sequence). CDR3 nucleotides: TGTGCCAGCAGTGGACAGGACCCGGGGACTGAAGCTTTCTTT. Protein product: CASSGQDPGTEAFF.

This chain links TRBV10-3 with TRBJ2-3; TRBD2 aligns across 9 bases. The CDR3 runs to 16 residues. V trimming: 7 bases; J trimming: 5 bases; junction bases outside the gene matches: 13. CDR1 and CDR2 (germline): ENHRY, SYGVKD. CDR3 protein: CAIKGRREGLGDTQYF. For the CDR3, the DNA is TGTGCCATCAAGGGTCGGCGGGAGGGCCTCGGAGATACGCAGTATTTT.

V gene TRBV6-1 combines with J gene TRBJ1-2, with TRBD1 as a possible D gene (6 bases). The V gene's germline CDR1 is MNHNS and CDR2 SASEGT. The CDR3 runs 13 residues. V gave up 5 bases and J gave up 7 bases, with 14 bases separating them. CDR3 sequence reads: CASSSRTESGYTF. In DNA form, the CDR3 reads TGTGCCAGCAGTTCGAGGACAGAGAGTGGCTACACCTTC.

The chain has TRBV7-8 and TRBJ2-5, with 8 positions matching TRBD1. Germline V CDR1 and CDR2: SGHVS, FQNEAQ. V was clipped by 5 bases and J by 4 bases; unmatched bases: 12. The CDR3 is 16 residues long. CDR3 region: CASSPPGAGGTETQYF. The CDR3 DNA follows: TGTGCCAGCAGCCCCCCCGGGGCAGGGGGCACAGAGACCCAGTACTTC.

The genes are TRBV18 and TRBJ2-3; the D is unclear. This CDR3 spans 13 amino acids. CDR1 is KGHSH, CDR2 LQKENI, per germline. V was trimmed by 3 bases and J by 6 bases, leaving 10 bases between them. The CDR3 loop is CASSPPSVDTQYF. CDR3 nucleotides: TGTGCCAGCTCACCTCCCTCGGTCGATACGCAGTATTTT.

This clone was picked up one time. The chain joins TRBV28 to TRBJ2-7; TRBD2 matches at 9 bases. V gave up 7 bases and J gave up 4 bases; unmatched junction bases: 8. Germline V gives CDR1 MDHEN, CDR2 SYDVKM. This CDR3 spans 14 amino acids. CDR3 in DNA: TGTGCCAGCAACCTAGCGGGAAGGCGATACGAGCAGTACTTC. Amino acid sequence: CASNLAGRRYEQYF.